What follows is one T cell receptor beta chain and its context. Its antigen is still unknown. This specimen belongs to a study of cytomegalovirus exposure and HLA in healthy donors. The primer mix had 60 Vbeta and 13 Jbeta primers. Assay: immunoSEQ multiplex PCR; the TCRdb copy retains only in-frame clones and omits some. The sample includes about 150,000 clones, 80% to 90% seen only once; the top ten take less than 2.5%. Overall study results and limits: In an earlier analysis, most TCR beta V segments were productive about 87% or about 30% of the time.

The origin of this receptor is a woman under 30 in good health and CMV-seronegative. Sequenced sample: PBMCs.

Here the CDR3 reads CASTSLGSGKNIQYF. The DNA for the CDR3 is TGTGCCAGCACCTCCCTTGGGAGCGGCAAAAACATTCAGTACTTC. The chain joins TRBV28 to TRBJ2-4; the D gene is possibly TRBD2 (5 bases). V gave up 7 bases and J gave up 3 bases, with 16 bases separating them. The CDR3 has 15 amino acids. Germline-derived CDR1 and CDR2 are MDHEN and SYDVKM.